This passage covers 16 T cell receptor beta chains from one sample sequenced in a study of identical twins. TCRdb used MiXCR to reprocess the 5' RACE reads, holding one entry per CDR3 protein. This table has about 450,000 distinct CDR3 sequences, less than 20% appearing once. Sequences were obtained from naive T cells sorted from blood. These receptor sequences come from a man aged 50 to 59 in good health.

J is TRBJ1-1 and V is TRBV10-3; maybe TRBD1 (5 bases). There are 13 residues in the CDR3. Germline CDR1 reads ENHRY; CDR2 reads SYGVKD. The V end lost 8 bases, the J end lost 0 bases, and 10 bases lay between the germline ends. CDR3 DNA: TGTGCCATCCGCGACAGCATGAACACTGAAGCTTTCTTT. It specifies CAIRDSMNTEAFF.

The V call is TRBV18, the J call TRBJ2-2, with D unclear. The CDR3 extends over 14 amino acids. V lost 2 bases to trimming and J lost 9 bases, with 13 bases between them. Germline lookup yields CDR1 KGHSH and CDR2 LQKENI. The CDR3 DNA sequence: TGTGCCAGCTCACCATTACAGAGGCCCAGGGAGCTGTTTTTT. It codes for CASSPLQRPRELFF.

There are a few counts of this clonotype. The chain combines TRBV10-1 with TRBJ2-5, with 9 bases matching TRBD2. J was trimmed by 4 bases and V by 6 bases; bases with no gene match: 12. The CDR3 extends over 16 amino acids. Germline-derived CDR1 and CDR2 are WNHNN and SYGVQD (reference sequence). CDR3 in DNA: TGCGCCAGCAGCCCCTCTGGAGCGGGGGGAGGAGAGACCCAGTACTTC. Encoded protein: CASSPSGAGGGETQYF.

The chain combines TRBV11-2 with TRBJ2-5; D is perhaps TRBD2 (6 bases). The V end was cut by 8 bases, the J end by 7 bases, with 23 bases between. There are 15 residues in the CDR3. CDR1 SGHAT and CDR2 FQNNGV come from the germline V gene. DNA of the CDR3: TGTGCCAGCTCCCTTGGTAGCGGCCTTCCTCGGACCCAGTACTTC. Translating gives CASSLGSGLPRTQYF.

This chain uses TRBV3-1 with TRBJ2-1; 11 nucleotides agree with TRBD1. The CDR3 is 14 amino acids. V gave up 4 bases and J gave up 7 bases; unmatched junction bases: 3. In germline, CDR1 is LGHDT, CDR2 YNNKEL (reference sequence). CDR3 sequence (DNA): TGTGCCAGCAGCCCGTGGGACAGGGGGAATGAGCAGTTCTTC. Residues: CASSPWDRGNEQFF.

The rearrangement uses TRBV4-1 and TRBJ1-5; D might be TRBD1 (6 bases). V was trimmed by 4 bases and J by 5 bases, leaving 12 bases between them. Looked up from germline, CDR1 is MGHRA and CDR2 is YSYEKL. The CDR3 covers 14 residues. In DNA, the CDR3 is TGCGCCAGCAGCCTCAGGGGCCTCGATCAGCCCCAGCATTTT. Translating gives CASSLRGLDQPQHF.

CDR3 bases: TGTGCCAGCTCACCACCAATGGGGACGGTGGATCGAGTGATCAATGAGCAGTTCTTC. Residues: CASSPPMGTVDRVINEQFF. This chain uses TRBV18 with TRBJ2-1; D is possibly TRBD1 or TRBD2 (5 bases each). The CDR3 length is 19 residues. Germline CDR1 is KGHSH and CDR2 is LQKENI. Trimming pared 0 bases from V and 6 bases from J, leaving 24 bases between.

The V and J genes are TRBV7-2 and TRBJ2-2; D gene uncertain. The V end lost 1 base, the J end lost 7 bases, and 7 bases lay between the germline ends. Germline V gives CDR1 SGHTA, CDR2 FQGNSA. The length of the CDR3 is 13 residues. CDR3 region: CASSLDGFGELFF. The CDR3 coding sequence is TGTGCCAGCAGCTTAGACGGGTTCGGGGAGCTGTTTTTT.

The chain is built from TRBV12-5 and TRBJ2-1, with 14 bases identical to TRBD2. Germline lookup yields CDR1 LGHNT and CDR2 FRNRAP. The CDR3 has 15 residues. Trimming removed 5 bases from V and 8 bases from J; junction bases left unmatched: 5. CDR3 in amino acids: CASGTGTSGSHEQFF. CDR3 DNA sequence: TGTGCTAGTGGTACGGGGACTAGCGGGAGCCATGAGCAGTTCTTC.

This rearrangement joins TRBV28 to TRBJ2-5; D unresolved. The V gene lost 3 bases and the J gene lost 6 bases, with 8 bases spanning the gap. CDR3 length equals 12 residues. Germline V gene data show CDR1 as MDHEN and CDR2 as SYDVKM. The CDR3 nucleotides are TGTGCCAGCAGTTTTGGTATGCAGACCCAGTACTTC. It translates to CASSFGMQTQYF.

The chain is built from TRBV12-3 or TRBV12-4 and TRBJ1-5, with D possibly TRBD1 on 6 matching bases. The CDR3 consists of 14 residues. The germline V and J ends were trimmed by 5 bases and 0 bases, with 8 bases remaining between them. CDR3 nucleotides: TGTGCCAGCAGTGCACAGGGTAGCAATCAGCCCCAGCATTTT. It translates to CASSAQGSNQPQHF.

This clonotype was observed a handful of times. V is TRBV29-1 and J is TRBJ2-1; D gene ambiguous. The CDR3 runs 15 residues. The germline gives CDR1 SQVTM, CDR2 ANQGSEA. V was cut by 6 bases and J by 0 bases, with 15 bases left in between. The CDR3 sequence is CSVRWVLSSYNEQFF. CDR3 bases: TGCAGCGTCCGGTGGGTTTTAAGCTCCTACAATGAGCAGTTCTTC.

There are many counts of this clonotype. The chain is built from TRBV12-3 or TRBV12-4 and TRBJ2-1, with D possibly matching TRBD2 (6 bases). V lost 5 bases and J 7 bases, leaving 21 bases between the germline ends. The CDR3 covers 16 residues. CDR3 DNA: TGTGCCAGCAGTCCGATCAACAGGCCCCGGGGGAATGAGCAGTTCTTC. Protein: CASSPINRPRGNEQFF.

CDR3 bases: TGTGCCAGCAGCTTAGTTCTCCCATCGGGCTTGATCTACACCGGGGAGCTGTTTTTT. Its protein is CASSLVLPSGLIYTGELFF. The chain joins TRBV7-6 to TRBJ2-2; D is unclear. This CDR3 is 19 amino acids long. Looked up from germline, CDR1 is SGHVS and CDR2 is FNYEAQ. The germline V and J ends were trimmed by 1 base and 3 bases, with 21 bases remaining between them.

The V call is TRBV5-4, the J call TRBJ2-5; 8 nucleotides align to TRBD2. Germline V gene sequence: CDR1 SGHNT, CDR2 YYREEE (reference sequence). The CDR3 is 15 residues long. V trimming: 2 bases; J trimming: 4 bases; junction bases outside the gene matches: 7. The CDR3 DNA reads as TGTGCCAGCAGCTTCGGCGGGGGGCCTGGAGAGACCCAGTACTTC. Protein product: CASSFGGGPGETQYF.

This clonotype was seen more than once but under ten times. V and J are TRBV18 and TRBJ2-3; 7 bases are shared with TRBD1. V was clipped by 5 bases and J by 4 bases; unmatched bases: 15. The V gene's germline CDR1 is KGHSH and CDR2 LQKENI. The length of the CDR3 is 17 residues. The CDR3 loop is CASSANPGQRDADTQYF. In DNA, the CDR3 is TGTGCCAGCTCAGCCAACCCGGGACAGCGAGATGCAGATACGCAGTATTTT.